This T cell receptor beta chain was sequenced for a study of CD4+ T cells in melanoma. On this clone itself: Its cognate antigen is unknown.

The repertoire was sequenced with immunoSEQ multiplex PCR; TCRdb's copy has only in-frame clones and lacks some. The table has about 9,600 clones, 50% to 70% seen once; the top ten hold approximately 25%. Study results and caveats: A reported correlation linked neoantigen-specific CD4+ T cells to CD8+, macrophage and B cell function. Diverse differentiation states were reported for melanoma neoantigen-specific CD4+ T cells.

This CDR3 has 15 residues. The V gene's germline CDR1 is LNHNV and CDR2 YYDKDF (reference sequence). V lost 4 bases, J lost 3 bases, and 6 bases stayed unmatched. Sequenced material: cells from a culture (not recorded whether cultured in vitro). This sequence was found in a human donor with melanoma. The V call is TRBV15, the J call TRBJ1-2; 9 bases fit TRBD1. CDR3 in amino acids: CATSIRDREHYGYTF. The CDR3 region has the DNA TGTGCCACCAGCATTCGGGACAGGGAACACTATGGCTACACCTTC.